One T cell receptor beta chain is described in this entry. This sample is drawn from a study of blood T cell repertoires in COVID-19. The wider study: Specimens from acute and convalescent COVID-19 originated in the United States, Italy and Spain. T cells, B-cell-depleted T cells, or PBMCs provided the cDNA or gDNA that served as material.

The CDR3 runs to 15 residues. The germline V gene encodes CDR1 SGHRS and CDR2 YFSETQ. With V trimmed by 4 bases and J by 1 base, 6 bases remained unmatched. Original processing notes: Quantification of nucleated cells was approximated via reference gene primer amplification. The method was immunoSEQ multiplex PCR; TCRdb's version includes in-frame clones alone and lacks a portion of them. V and J calls plus clone size are reproduced from that table; the DNA served to infer D and trimming. Of over 250,000 clones in the sample, 70% to 90% were seen once. Sequencing was carried out using peripheral blood. The receptor comes from a woman in her 70s with acute or convalescent COVID-19. The V call is TRBV5-1, the J call TRBJ2-5, with TRBD2 identical over 8 bases. The CDR3 loop reads CASSLGTRTQETQYF. CDR3 DNA sequence: TGCGCCAGCAGCCTAGGGACTAGAACCCAAGAGACCCAGTACTTC. Combining the CDR3 with reference TRBV5-1 and TRBJ2-5 gives the whole variable domain KAGVTQTPRYLIKTRGQQVTLSCSPISGHRSVSWYQQTPGQGLQFLFEYFSETQRNKGNFPGRFSGRQFSNSRSEMNVSTLELGDSALYLCASSLGTRTQETQYFGPGTRLLVL.